The subject of this entry is one T cell receptor beta chain. This receptor's antigen is unknown. Qualities for individual bases were not recorded, and no much larger clone is one base off. This record comes from a study of shared clonotypes between healthy human individuals (dated by TCRdb to 2020 to 2022). Background for the entire study: A few men and two women, aged 18 to 49 years, made up the cohort. Per donor, three plates each were used for CD4 naive and CD4 memory, two for CD8 naive, and one for CD8 memory. To estimate repertoire size and how much clonotype sharing occurs between individuals, the study deeply sequenced the blood TCR repertoires of five or six healthy adults. To increase sequencing depth and limit assay-specific biases, different laboratories used diverse techniques to prepare libraries and sequence TCR repertoires. Each donor's leukapheresis produced roughly between roughly 0.9 and 9 billion PBMCs.

CDR1 and CDR2 are read off the germline V gene as ENHRY and SYGVKD. The germline V and J ends show losses of 8 bases and 5 bases respectively, and no gene match explains 6 bases of the junction. Inclusive of the bounding cysteine and phenylalanine, the CDR3 is 14 residues long. The CDR3 DNA has 42 bases and is translated from base 1. What the research found in general, with its limitations: Pairwise subsampling led to the expectation that sequencing depth would affect the degree of clonotype sharing among donors. Sampling was limited to blood, and TCR repertoires in tissue likely differ from TCR repertoires in blood. About 5% of naive CD4, more than 3% of naive CD8, approximately 2% of memory CD4, and roughly 0.4% of memory CD8 clonotypes were shared across a few donors. The genetic and exposure-history diversity represented was limited by the small number of donors. Incomplete sequencing was indicated by rarefaction of sorted-subset datasets, despite the large sequencing depth. Naive subsets generally had larger estimated clonotype richness than memory subsets did. Compared with non-shared clonotypes, the clonotypes found in all four sorted-subset donors had higher generation probabilities.

Using the deep immunoSEQ assay, multiplex PCR amplified TCR CDR3 regions from genomic DNA. Genomic DNA extracted from each cell subset was distributed evenly over all wells of several immunoSEQ 96-well plates, and each plate served as one replicate. For sorted subsets, each replicate PCR was loaded with roughly 200 ng genomic DNA, equivalent to 25,000 to 35,000 T cell genomes. Purified libraries were measured with a Qubit 3.0 fluorometer, size-checked on a Bioanalyzer 2100, and measured again with the KAPA Library Quantification kit. Every immunoSEQ 96-well plate was sequenced on a dedicated single-read 150-cycle Illumina NextSeq 550 flow cell. The authors' analysis ran thus. Because only junctional sequences without quality scores were contained in the immunoSEQ output, filtering matching that applied to full-length reads could not be performed. To assign V/J genes and CDR3, sequences were annotated using PyIR, a Python wrapper for IgBLAST v1.9, with IMGT germline references. Reads with weak V/J assignments (E-value above 1e-6), missing CDR3, stop codons, out-of-frame junctions, or ambiguous translated residues were removed. V3J clonotypes were defined as sequences sharing an identical inferred V gene, J gene, and CDR3 amino acid sequence. Percentage overlap between repertoires was calculated by dividing the number of shared unique clonotypes by the size of the smaller repertoire. Richness of each repertoire was evaluated using RTK rarefaction, the Chao1 estimator, and Recon v2.1 estimates of unobserved clonotypes. Generation probabilities were computed with OLGA for all TCRbeta clonotypes obtained by the gDNA method from several donors. TCRdb retrieved this table from immuneACCESS and kept in-frame rearrangements only. Not all clones are present; in checked studies, unresolved V genes account for under half, and no reason is known for the remainder. D and trimming come from the DNA, and the V and J calls and clone size come from that table. In this sample the table shows some 350,000 clones, 74% of which occur a single time. About 9.3% of the sample comes from the top ten.

The donors were healthy, HIV-negative adults who had no recently reported acute infections or vaccinations. Every donor was a Caucasian adult residing in Nashville, Tennessee, USA. CD4+ T cells were enriched through magnetic negative selection, after which naive cells were positively selected on CD45RA and the remaining negative fraction served as the memory subset. Blood was collected by leukapheresis, and PBMCs were isolated by Ficoll-Histopaque density gradient centrifugation and then cryopreserved in liquid nitrogen vapor phase. Analytical flow cytometry was used to check the purity and quantity of every magnetically sorted T cell population. Genomic DNA was isolated from every sorted fraction and measured by UV absorbance on a Nanodrop 2000c.

The sequence was collected from a man aged 30-40 years in good health. The chain joins TRBV10-3 to TRBJ2-7; TRBD2 agrees with 13 junctional bases. The sample taken for sequencing was memory CD4+ T cells sorted from blood. The label giving this sample's cell subset or site can be read as: CD45RA-negative fraction. The CDR3 in this case is CAIGTSGIPDEQYF. The nucleotide sequence reads as follows: TGTGCCATCGGGACTAGCGGGATTCCCGACGAGCAGTACTTC.